This T cell receptor (beta chain) was sequenced for a study of CD4 and CD8 cells across lung adenocarcinoma regions. The patients had localized lung adenocarcinoma, a non-small cell subtype. TCRdb re-called the PCR reads with MiXCR, one entry per CDR3 protein. The sample gives about 19,000 distinct CDR3 sequences, 50% of which show up once; under 40% is in the top ten. This clonotype is classed as medium-sized. The specimen was CD8+ T cells from the margin of a lung tumor. The TCR was taken from a male donor with lung adenocarcinoma. The CD4 and CD8 labels of this study may be unreliable.

CDR3 bases: TGTGCCAGCGGGGAACGCCTGCCAACAGGGGGGCAGTACTTC. Translated, it gives CASGERLPTGGQYF. The gene calls are TRBV6-1 and TRBJ2-7, with 8 bases identical to TRBD1. Germline V gene sequence: CDR1 MNHNS, CDR2 SASEGT. The V and J ends lost 8 bases and 9 bases, in that order; junction bases with no gene match: 15. This CDR3 has 14 residues.